This record covers a single TCR beta chain. This record comes from a study of blood T cell repertoires in COVID-19. CDR1 and CDR2 from the germline V gene are SGHVS and FQNEAQ. Trimming took 5 bases from V and 3 from J, leaving 14 bases between them. The CDR3 is made up of 15 amino acids. Repertoires were generated with immunoSEQ multiplex PCR, while TCRdb's copy carries only in-frame clones and drops some. The profile covers about 160,000 clones, with roughly 90% appearing a single time and 4.8% taken by the ten largest. The genes are TRBV7-8 and TRBJ1-3; D is perhaps TRBD1 (6 bases). The sequence was collected from a man aged 25-40 years with COVID-19, enrolled during active disease. Input material: peripheral blood. The CDR3 region is CASSPQGNGGNTIYF. The CDR3 coding sequence is TGTGCCAGCAGCCCACAGGGTAATGGTGGAAACACCATATATTTT. The entire variable domain, with the rest obtained from reference TRBV7-8 and TRBJ1-3, is as follows: GAGVSQSPRYKVAKRGQDVALRCDPISGHVSLFWYQQALGQGPEFLTYFQNEAQLDKSGLPSDRFFAERPEGSVSTLKIQRTQQEDSAVYLCASSPQGNGGNTIYFGEGSWLTVV.